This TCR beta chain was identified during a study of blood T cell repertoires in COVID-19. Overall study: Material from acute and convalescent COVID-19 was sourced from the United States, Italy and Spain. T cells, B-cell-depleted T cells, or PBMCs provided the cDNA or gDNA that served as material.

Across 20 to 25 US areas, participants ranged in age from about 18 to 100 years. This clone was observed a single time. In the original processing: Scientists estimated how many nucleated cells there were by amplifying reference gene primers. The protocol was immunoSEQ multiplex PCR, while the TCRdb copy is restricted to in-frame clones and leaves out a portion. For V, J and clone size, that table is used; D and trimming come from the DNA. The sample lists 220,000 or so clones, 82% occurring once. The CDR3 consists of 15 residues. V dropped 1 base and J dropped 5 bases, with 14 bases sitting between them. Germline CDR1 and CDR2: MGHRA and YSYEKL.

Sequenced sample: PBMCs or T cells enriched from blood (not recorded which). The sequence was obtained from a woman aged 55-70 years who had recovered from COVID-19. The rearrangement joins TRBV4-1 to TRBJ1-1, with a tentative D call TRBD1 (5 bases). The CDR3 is CASSQVGTLGTEAFF. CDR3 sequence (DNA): TGCGCCAGCAGCCAAGTGGGGACTCTGGGGACTGAAGCTTTCTTT.